What follows are 5 T cell receptor beta chains derived from one specimen sequenced in a study of T cells in Graves' hyperthyroidism and ophthalmopathy. The investigators amplified TCR beta CDR3 regions from RNA transcripts. HTBI primers were employed in a first-round RT-PCR of the TCR CDR3. MiXCR, applied by TCRdb to the multiplex PCR reads, yields one record per CDR3 protein. The sample holds around 300,000 distinct CDR3 sequences, about 13% seen once. Sequenced: blood. The receptors stem from a woman aged 35 to 49 with Graves' hyperthyroidism.

The chain recombines TRBV12-3 or TRBV12-4 with TRBJ1-5; 7 bases agree with TRBD1. V dropped 6 bases and J dropped 3; count of bases not matched to a gene: 5. The CDR3 totals 14 residues. CDR3 DNA sequence: TGTGCCAGCAGCCTCACAGGGGACAATCAGCCCCAGCATTTT. This encodes CASSLTGDNQPQHF.

This clonotype was recorded a few times. This chain links TRBV5-1 with TRBJ2-3; perhaps TRBD2 as D (6 bases). Germline values: CDR1 SGHRS, CDR2 YFSETQ. The CDR3 covers 15 residues. Trimming removed 0 bases at V and 2 bases at J, with 10 bases between. In nucleotides, the CDR3 is TGCGCCAGCAGCTTGGAGGTAGCGGTCACAGATACGCAGTATTTT. This sequence encodes CASSLEVAVTDTQYF.

With regard to this clonotype: A much larger clone sits a single nucleotide away, making a read error possible. The chain couples TRBV12-3 or TRBV12-4 to TRBJ1-5; TRBD1 matches 10 bases. Trimming at V came to 5 bases and at J to 6 bases, leaving 4 bases not matched to a gene. The CDR3 has 14 amino acids. CDR3: CASSDRGQGQPQHF. CDR3 nucleotides: TGTGCCAGCAGTGACAGGGGGCAAGGTCAGCCCCAGCATTTT.

This clonotype appeared many times. The rearrangement joins TRBV27 to TRBJ1-5, with 8 bases aligning to TRBD1. Germline V gene lookup returns CDR1 MNHEY and CDR2 SMNVEV (reference sequence). The CDR3 is made up of 15 amino acids. V shed 0 bases, J shed 3 bases, and the junction held 1 base outside the gene matches. The CDR3 sequence is CASSLSTGVNQPQHF. The DNA for the CDR3 is TGTGCCAGCAGTTTATCGACAGGGGTCAATCAGCCCCAGCATTTT.

This chain links TRBV19 with TRBJ1-2, with a tentative D call TRBD1 (5 bases). The germline V gene has CDR1 LNHDA and CDR2 SQIVND (reference sequence). There are 15 residues in the CDR3. Trimming shortened V by 7 bases and J by 7 bases, and 22 bases separated the two germline ends. The CDR3 DNA is TGTGCCAGTAACGTCATTACAGGACGGGGCTCTGGCTACACCTTC. This sequence encodes CASNVITGRGSGYTF.